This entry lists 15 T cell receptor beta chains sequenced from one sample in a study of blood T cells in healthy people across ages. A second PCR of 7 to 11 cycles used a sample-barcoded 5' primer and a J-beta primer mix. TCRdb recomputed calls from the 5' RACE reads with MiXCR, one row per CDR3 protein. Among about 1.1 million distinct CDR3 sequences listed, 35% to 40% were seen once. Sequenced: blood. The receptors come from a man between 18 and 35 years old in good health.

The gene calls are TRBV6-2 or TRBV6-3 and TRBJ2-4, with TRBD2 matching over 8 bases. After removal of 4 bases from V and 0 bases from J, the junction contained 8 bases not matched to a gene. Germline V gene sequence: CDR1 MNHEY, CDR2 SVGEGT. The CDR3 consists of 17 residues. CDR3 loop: CASSSRLAQLAKNIQYF. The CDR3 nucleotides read TGTGCCAGCAGTTCGAGACTAGCGCAGCTAGCCAAAAACATTCAGTACTTC.

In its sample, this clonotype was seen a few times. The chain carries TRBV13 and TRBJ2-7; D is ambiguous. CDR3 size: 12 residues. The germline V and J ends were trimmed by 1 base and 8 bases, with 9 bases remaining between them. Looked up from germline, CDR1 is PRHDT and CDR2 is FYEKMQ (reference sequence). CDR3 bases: TGTGCCAGCAGCTTAGAAGGAGACAAGCAGTACTTC. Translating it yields CASSLEGDKQYF.

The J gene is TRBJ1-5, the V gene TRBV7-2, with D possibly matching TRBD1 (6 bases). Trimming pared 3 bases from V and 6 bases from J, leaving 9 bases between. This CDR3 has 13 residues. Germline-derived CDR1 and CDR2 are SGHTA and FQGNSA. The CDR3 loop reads CASSFRGAQPQHF. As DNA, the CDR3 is TGTGCCAGCAGCTTTAGGGGGGCTCAGCCCCAGCATTTT.

CDR3 nucleotides: TGCGCCAGCAGCCAGAGCACAGGGGAACCGCAGTATTTT. Translation gives CASSQSTGEPQYF. The chain carries TRBV4-3 and TRBJ2-3, with 7 positions matching TRBD1. V lost 3 bases, J lost 10 bases, and 7 bases stayed unmatched. The CDR3 consists of 13 residues. CDR1 LGHNA and CDR2 YSLEER come from the germline V gene.

This CDR3 reads CASSLATWTSGGNTDTQYF. CDR3 DNA: TGTGCCAGCAGTTTAGCTACCTGGACTAGCGGGGGGAACACAGATACGCAGTATTTT. The gene calls are TRBV12-3 or TRBV12-4 and TRBJ2-3; 14 bases align to TRBD2. The length of the CDR3 is 19 residues. With 0 bases clipped from V and 2 bases from J, the junction kept 7 bases outside the gene matches.

The CDR3 DNA follows: TGCAGTGCTGTTGATCCGGGACTAGCGGTGTACAATGAGCAGTTCTTC. It translates to CSAVDPGLAVYNEQFF. The rearrangement links TRBV20-1 to TRBJ2-1; 11 nucleotides line up with TRBD2. CDR1 and CDR2 from the germline V gene are DFQATT and SNEGSKA (reference sequence). Germline trimming cut 5 bases from V and 4 bases from J; bases unmatched to any gene: 10. This CDR3 has 16 residues.

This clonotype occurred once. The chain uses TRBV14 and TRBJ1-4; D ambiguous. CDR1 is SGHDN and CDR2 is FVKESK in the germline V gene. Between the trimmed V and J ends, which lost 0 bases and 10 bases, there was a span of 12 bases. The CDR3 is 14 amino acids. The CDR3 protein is CASSQDIGLGKLFF. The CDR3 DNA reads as TGTGCCAGCAGCCAAGATATCGGCCTTGGAAAACTGTTTTTT.

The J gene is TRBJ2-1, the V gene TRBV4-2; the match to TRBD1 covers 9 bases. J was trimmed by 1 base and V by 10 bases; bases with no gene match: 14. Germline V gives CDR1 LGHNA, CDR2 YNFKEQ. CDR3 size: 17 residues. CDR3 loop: CAIGQFPGQGSYNEQFF. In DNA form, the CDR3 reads TGTGCCATCGGCCAGTTTCCGGGACAGGGATCCTACAATGAGCAGTTCTTC.

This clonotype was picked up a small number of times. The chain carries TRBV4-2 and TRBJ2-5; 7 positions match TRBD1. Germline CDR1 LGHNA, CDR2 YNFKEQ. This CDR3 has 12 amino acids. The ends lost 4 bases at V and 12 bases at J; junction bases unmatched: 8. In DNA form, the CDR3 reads TGTGCCAGCAGCCCAGACAGGGTGAAGGAGTACTTC. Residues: CASSPDRVKEYF.

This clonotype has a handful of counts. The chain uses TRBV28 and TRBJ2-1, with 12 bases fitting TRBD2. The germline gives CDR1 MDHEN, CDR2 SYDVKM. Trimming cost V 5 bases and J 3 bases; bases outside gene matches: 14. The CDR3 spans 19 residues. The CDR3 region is CASSASGGAFPSLYNEQFF. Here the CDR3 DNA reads TGTGCCAGCAGTGCTAGCGGGGGGGCATTCCCATCCCTCTACAATGAGCAGTTCTTC.

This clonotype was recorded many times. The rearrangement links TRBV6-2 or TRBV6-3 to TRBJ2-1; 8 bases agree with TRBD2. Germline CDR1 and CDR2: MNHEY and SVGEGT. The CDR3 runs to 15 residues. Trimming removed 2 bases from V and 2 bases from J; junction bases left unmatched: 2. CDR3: CASSYLAGTYNEQFF. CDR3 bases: TGTGCCAGCAGTTACCTAGCGGGCACCTACAATGAGCAGTTCTTC.

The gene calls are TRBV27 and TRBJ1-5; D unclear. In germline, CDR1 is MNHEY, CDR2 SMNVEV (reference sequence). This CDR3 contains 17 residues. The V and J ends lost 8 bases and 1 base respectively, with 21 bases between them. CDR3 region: CASGRFLDGFSNQPQHF. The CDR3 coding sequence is TGTGCCAGCGGACGATTCTTAGACGGGTTCAGCAATCAGCCCCAGCATTTT.

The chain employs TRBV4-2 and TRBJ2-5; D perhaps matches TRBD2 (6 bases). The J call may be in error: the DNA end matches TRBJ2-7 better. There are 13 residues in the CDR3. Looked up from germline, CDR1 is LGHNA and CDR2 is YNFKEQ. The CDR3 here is CASSQVLALEQYF. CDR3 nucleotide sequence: TGTGCCAGCAGCCAAGTACTAGCTCTCGAGCAGTACTTC.

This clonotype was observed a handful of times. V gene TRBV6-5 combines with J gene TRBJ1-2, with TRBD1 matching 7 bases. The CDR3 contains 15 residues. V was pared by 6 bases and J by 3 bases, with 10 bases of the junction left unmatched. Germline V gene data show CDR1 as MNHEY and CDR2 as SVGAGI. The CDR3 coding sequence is TGTGCCAGCAGGCCCACCGGGACAGAGGACTATGGCTACACCTTC. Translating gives CASRPTGTEDYGYTF.

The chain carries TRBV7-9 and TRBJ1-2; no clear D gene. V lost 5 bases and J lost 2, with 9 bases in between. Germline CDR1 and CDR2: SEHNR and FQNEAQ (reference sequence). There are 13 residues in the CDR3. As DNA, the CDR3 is TGTGCCAGCAGCCCCCTGGACAACTATGGCTACACCTTC. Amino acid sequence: CASSPLDNYGYTF.